This T cell receptor (beta chain) was observed in a study of blood T cell repertoires in COVID-19. Study as a whole: Specimens from acute and convalescent COVID-19 originated in the United States, Italy and Spain. PBMCs, B-cell-depleted T cells, or T cells provided the cDNA or gDNA that made up the material.

The assay was immunoSEQ multiplex PCR, and TCRdb's table has in-frame clones only and misses some. The data hold a few hundred thousand clones, with around four fifths observed a single time. This CDR3 is 11 amino acids long. Between the trimmed V and J ends, which lost 9 bases and 3 bases, there was a span of 8 bases. Germline V gene data show CDR1 as LNHDA and CDR2 as SQIVND (reference sequence). Cohort allocation depended upon clinical history that participants reported. The sequenced sample consisted of PBMCs or T cells enriched from blood (not recorded which). The chain combines TRBV19 with TRBJ1-2; D gene ambiguous. The source is a man aged 25-40 years with acute COVID-19. In DNA, the CDR3 is TGTGCCAGCTCATACTACTATGGCTACACCTTC. Translation: CASSYYYGYTF.